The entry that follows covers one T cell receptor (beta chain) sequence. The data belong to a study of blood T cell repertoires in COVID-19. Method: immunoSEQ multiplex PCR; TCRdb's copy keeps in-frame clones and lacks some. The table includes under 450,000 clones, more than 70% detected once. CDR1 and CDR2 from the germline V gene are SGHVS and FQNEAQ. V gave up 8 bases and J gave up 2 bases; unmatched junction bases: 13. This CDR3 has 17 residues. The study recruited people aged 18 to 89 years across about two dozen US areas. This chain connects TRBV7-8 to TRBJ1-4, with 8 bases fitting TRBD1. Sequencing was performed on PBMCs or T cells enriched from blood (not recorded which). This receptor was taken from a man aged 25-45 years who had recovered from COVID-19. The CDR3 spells CASHKGRGLSTNEKLFF. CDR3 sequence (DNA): TGTGCCAGCCACAAGGGCAGGGGGCTCTCTACTAATGAAAAACTGTTTTTT.